Listed here are 14 T cell receptor beta chains from one sample, sequenced in a study of T cells after yellow fever vaccination (dated by TCRdb to between 2018 and 2021). Library prep was done by 5' RACE. The reads were generated on an Illumina NovaSeq 6000. In-frame beta chains were kept once TCRdb had trimmed the public reads at Q25 with fastp and called clones with MiXCR. Here each entry gathers all rows of one CDR3 protein and keeps the most common genes and DNA. The sample has about 260,000 distinct CDR3 sequences on record, about 3.9% of them singletons. The ten top clones hold about a fifth of the sample. Read against the paper, the sample's treatment or condition label means: live attenuated yellow fever vaccine strain. The source material was PBMCs, sampled 15 days after the yellow fever booster vaccination. The receptors come from a man aged 18-30 years who received the YFV17D yellow fever vaccine.

In its sample, this clonotype was seen many times. V gene TRBV4-1 combines with J gene TRBJ2-5; no definite D call. V lost 1 base, J lost 4 bases, and 13 bases lay in between. Germline V CDR1 and CDR2: MGHRA, YSYEKL. CDR3 size: 15 residues. CDR3: CASSQALARAETQYF. The CDR3 region has the DNA TGCGCCAGCAGCCAAGCATTGGCTAGGGCAGAGACCCAGTACTTC.

This clonotype has a count of ten or more. This sequence joins TRBV27 and TRBJ2-1; D perhaps matches TRBD2 (5 bases). Germline CDR1 reads MNHEY; CDR2 reads SMNVEV (reference sequence). This CDR3 region has 14 residues. The germline V and J ends were trimmed by 6 bases and 8 bases, with 17 bases remaining between them. DNA for the CDR3: TGTGCCAGCAGCGAGGGCCACCTCCGTCATGAGCAGTTCTTC. Translation gives CASSEGHLRHEQFF.

A remark on this clonotype: A much bigger clone sits one base away, suggesting this may be a read error. This chain connects TRBV27 to TRBJ2-3; a weak D match, TRBD1 (6 bases). The better agreement between TRBJ1-5 and the DNA end casts doubt on the J call. Germline V gene lookup returns CDR1 MNHEY and CDR2 SMNVEV (reference sequence). The CDR3 extends over 14 amino acids. CDR3 DNA: TGTGCCAGCGGAGGGGGGGATATTAAGAATACGCAGCATTTT. Its protein is CASGGGDIKNTQHF.

At least ten counts were recorded for this clonotype. The gene calls are TRBV18 and TRBJ2-7, with D possibly matching TRBD2 (5 bases). Germline V gene lookup returns CDR1 KGHSH and CDR2 LQKENI. The CDR3 is 15 residues long. Trimming pared 2 bases from V and 4 bases from J, leaving 15 bases between. For the CDR3, the DNA is TGTGCCAGCTCACCATTGCGGGTGGTCCGTTACGAGCAGTACGTC. It yields the protein CASSPLRVVRYEQYV.

This clonotype has just a few counts. CDR3 protein: CASSVRGGDDTDTQYF. For the CDR3, the DNA is TGTGCCAGCAGCGTAAGGGGGGGGGATGACACAGATACGCAGTATTTT. The chain links TRBV9 to TRBJ2-3; weak D call: TRBD2 (7 bases). Germline V CDR1 and CDR2: SGDLS, YYNGEE. The CDR3 loop spans 16 amino acids. The ends were cut back, 1 base at V and 2 bases at J, with 14 bases in the middle.

In this sample, this clonotype turned up many times. The J gene is TRBJ1-1, the V gene TRBV7-2; D is undetermined. Trimming cost V 7 bases and J 5 bases, with 14 bases left between them. Germline assignment: CDR1 SGHTA and CDR2 FQGNSA. The CDR3 runs 13 residues. CDR3 coding DNA: TGTGCCAGCATACGGGGAAGAGGAACTGAAGCTTTCTTT. It specifies CASIRGRGTEAFF.

This clonotype was seen at least ten times. The V and J genes are TRBV7-2 and TRBJ2-7; D gene unclear. The CDR3 spans 16 residues. The V gene lost 2 bases and the J gene lost 1 base, with 15 bases spanning the gap. The germline V gene encodes CDR1 SGHTA and CDR2 FQGNSA. DNA for the CDR3: TGTGCCAGCAGCTTATCTTCCGCGGTGGGGTCCTACGAGCAGTACTTC. Translated, it gives CASSLSSAVGSYEQYF.

This clonotype was recorded many times. The gene calls are TRBV20-1 and TRBJ1-1; D ambiguous. The ends were cut back, 1 base at V and 10 bases at J, with 13 bases in the middle. The CDR3 covers 12 residues. The V gene's germline CDR1 is DFQATT and CDR2 SNEGSKA (reference sequence). For the CDR3, the DNA is TGCAGTGCTAGAGTCGACCCTACAAGAGCTTTCTTT. It codes for CSARVDPTRAFF.

At least ten counts were recorded for this clonotype. The gene calls are TRBV12-3 or TRBV12-4 and TRBJ2-5; TRBD2 matches at 10 bases. The V gene end was trimmed by 1 base and the J gene end by 1 base; junction bases not matched to a gene: 6. The CDR3 has 17 amino acids. The CDR3 DNA reads as TGTGCCAGCAGTTTAGGGAATAGCGGGGGGCTCCAAGAGACCCAGTACTTC. Translating it yields CASSLGNSGGLQETQYF.

This clonotype occurred many times. This sequence joins TRBV6-2 or TRBV6-3 and TRBJ2-3; unclear D gene. Germline V gene sequence: CDR1 MNHEY, CDR2 SVGEGT. The CDR3 sequence is 13 residues long. The V end was cut by 2 bases, the J end by 3 bases, with 6 bases between. The CDR3 here is CASSYGETDTQYF. CDR3 DNA: TGTGCCAGCAGTTACGGCGAGACAGATACGCAGTATTTT.

In its sample, this clonotype was seen many times. The chain has TRBV6-1 and TRBJ2-1, with TRBD1 matching over 10 bases. Trimming took 5 bases from V and 4 from J; bases not matched to a gene: 2. The CDR3 runs to 14 residues. Germline CDR1 is MNHNS and CDR2 is SASEGT. The CDR3 DNA is TGTGCCAGCAGTCAGGACAGGGGGTACAATGAGCAGTTCTTC. Its translation is CASSQDRGYNEQFF.

This clonotype was detected ten times or more. The chain's CDR3 is CASSSSDRGRADTQYF. CDR3 in DNA: TGCGCCAGCAGCTCCTCCGACAGGGGGAGGGCAGATACGCAGTATTTT. The chain combines TRBV5-1 with TRBJ2-3; 9 nucleotides line up with TRBD1. Germline trimming cut 3 bases from V and 4 bases from J; bases unmatched to any gene: 9. CDR1 and CDR2 (germline): SGHRS, YFSETQ. The CDR3 has 16 residues.

This clonotype came up many times. The chain joins TRBV6-6 to TRBJ2-7; TRBD1 agrees at 9 bases. The ends lost 6 bases at V and 1 base at J; junction bases unmatched: 10. The CDR3 consists of 16 residues. Germline V gives CDR1 MNHNY, CDR2 SVGAGI (reference sequence). CDR3 in DNA: TGTGCCAGCAGCGGACCCGGGACAGGGAGGTCCTACGAGCAGTACGTC. Translation gives CASSGPGTGRSYEQYV.

This clonotype showed up many times. The chain links TRBV7-9 to TRBJ1-1; D is possibly TRBD1 (5 bases). CDR1 and CDR2 (germline): SEHNR, FQNEAQ (reference sequence). Trimming left V 5 bases short and J 5 bases short, with 12 bases between. This CDR3 is built from 13 residues. The DNA of the CDR3 is TGTGCCAGCAGCCTCGGGACGGCTACTGAAGCTTTCTTT. Protein product: CASSLGTATEAFF.